This T cell receptor beta chain was sequenced during a study of cytomegalovirus exposure and HLA in healthy donors. The overall study: Some 85 million unique TCRs from HLA-typed donors were held in an early data release.

PCR used 60 Vbeta primers and 13 Jbeta primers. Repertoires were generated with immunoSEQ multiplex PCR, while TCRdb's copy carries only in-frame clones and drops some. The table has some 120,000 clones, 80% to 90% seen once. This clone has only one observation. This receptor was obtained from a male donor in good health and CMV-seropositive. The sequencing input was PBMCs.

CDR3 sequence: CASSITGGGSYEQYF. The CDR3 DNA reads as TGTGCCAGCAGCATAACAGGGGGCGGCTCCTACGAGCAGTACTTC. This sequence joins TRBV5-8 and TRBJ2-7, with 9 bases lining up with TRBD1. There are 15 residues in the CDR3. V shed 4 bases and J 0 bases; nucleotides not matched to a gene: 5. CDR1 is SGHTS, CDR2 YDEGEE, per germline.